A selection of T cell receptor beta chains follows, all from one sample in a study of cytomegalovirus exposure and HLA in healthy donors. Repertoires were generated with immunoSEQ multiplex PCR, while TCRdb's copy carries only in-frame clones and drops some. This table holds 150,000 to 200,000 clones, 86% found once. Input material: PBMCs. Every receptor here comes from a man aged 25-45 years in good health and CMV-seropositive. CDR3s leave out the opening cysteine and the closing phenylalanine or tryptophan. Only some rows state a clone size, as once, few, many or a class for expanded clones.

clone_size: NA
v_call: TRBV30
j_call: TRBJ2-3
cdr3_length: 13
cdr3_aa: AWSPGTGGTDTQY

clone_size: NA
v_call: TRBV27
j_call: TRBJ1-1
cdr3_length: 12
cdr3_aa: ASSRQSLNTEAF

clone_size: NA
v_call: TRBV6-4
j_call: TRBJ2-1
cdr3_length: 11
cdr3_aa: ASSEEGFSEQF

clone_size: NA
v_call: TRBV28
j_call: TRBJ2-2
cdr3_length: 13
cdr3_aa: ASSLSGANTGELF

clone_size: NA
v_call: TRBV18
j_call: TRBJ1-1
cdr3_length: 15
cdr3_aa: ASSARRGSPGDTEAF

clone_size: NA
v_call: TRBV7-3
j_call: TRBJ2-3
cdr3_length: 9
cdr3_aa: ASSSSSTQY

clone_size: NA
v_call: TRBV29-1
j_call: TRBJ1-1
cdr3_length: 11
cdr3_aa: SAGQGADTEAF

clone_size: NA
v_call: TRBV6-5
j_call: TRBJ1-2
cdr3_length: 11
cdr3_aa: ASSFRDIYGYT

clone_size: few
v_call: TRBV5-4
j_call: TRBJ1-1
cdr3_length: 12
cdr3_aa: ASSLYPQDSEAF

clone_size: NA
v_call: TRBV7-9
j_call: TRBJ1-3
cdr3_length: 13
cdr3_aa: ASSRTGGEGNTIY

clone_size: NA
v_call: TRBV11-2
j_call: TRBJ2-1
cdr3_length: 10
cdr3_aa: ASSLGANEQF

clone_size: NA
v_call: TRBV28
j_call: TRBJ2-1
cdr3_length: 17
cdr3_aa: ASTLPVAGPGPRNHEQF

clone_size: NA
v_call: TRBV2
j_call: TRBJ2-1
cdr3_length: 11
cdr3_aa: ASKNSRTNEQF

clone_size: NA
v_call: TRBV10-3
j_call: TRBJ2-5
cdr3_length: 15
cdr3_aa: AISGASGGAPQETQY

clone_size: once
v_call: TRBV30
j_call: TRBJ1-5
cdr3_length: 13
cdr3_aa: AFPSGTGDDQPQH

clone_size: few
v_call: TRBV6-1
j_call: TRBJ1-2
cdr3_length: 12
cdr3_aa: ASTYLATNYGYT

clone_size: NA
v_call: TRBV7-9
j_call: TRBJ2-7
cdr3_length: 14
cdr3_aa: ASSRSGTGDPLEQY